The present TCR beta chain was sequenced within a study of CD8+CD57+ T cells in acquired aplastic anemia. Study as a whole: 3.2 ug was the average amount of DNA from sorted CD4+ and CD8+ cells.

Whole-study results and caveats: Patients were compared with controls for CD8+ Simpson's diversity, and no significant difference emerged. Found in both controls and patients were some 30 CD8+ CDR3 sequences.

Genomic DNA provided the template from which TCR beta VDJ and CDR3 profiles were obtained. TCRdb independently ran MiXCR on the reads; one entry per CDR3 protein. The repertoire holds approximately 200,000 distinct CDR3 sequences, with about 64% as singletons. V shed 1 base and J 8 bases; nucleotides not matched to a gene: 3. This CDR3 is 13 amino acids long. The V gene's germline CDR1 is SGHVS and CDR2 FNYEAQ. There are many counts of this clonotype. Its antigen remains unidentified. The V gene is TRBV7-6, the J gene TRBJ1-2, with 8 bases that match TRBD1. The TCR originated in a human donor with severe aplastic anemia or a healthy control (not recorded which). Material: sorted CD4+, CD8+, or CD8+CD57+ T cells (not recorded which) from PBMCs. CDR3 nucleotides: TGTGCCAGCAGCTTAGGGACAGGGAAAGGCTACACCTTC. Translated: CASSLGTGKGYTF.